A selection of T cell receptor beta chains follows, all from one sample in a study of blood T cell repertoires in COVID-19. Libraries were prepared by immunoSEQ multiplex PCR; TCRdb keeps only in-frame clonotypes and omits some of them. There are 65,000 to 95,000 clones in the sample; 60% to 80% occur only once, and roughly 36% lies in the top ten. The source material was peripheral blood. The receptor source for this set is a man in his 60s with COVID-19, enrolled during active disease. Both conserved end residues are part of each CDR3. The D gene is left open where the match is weak. Size is omitted from some rows. Given values are once, few, many or a class for expanded clones.

CDR3 DNA: TGCGCCAGCAGTGAGTTTCGTGGGGCCAACGTCCTGACTTTC
CDR3 protein: CASSEFRGANVLTF
J gene: TRBJ2-6
clone size: .
V gene: TRBV10-2
D gene: .

CDR3 DNA: TGTGCCAGCAGTTACTGGGAGGGCCGGCAGAATGAGCAGTTCTTC
CDR3 protein: CASSYWEGRQNEQFF
J gene: TRBJ2-1
clone size: .
V gene: TRBV6-2/TRBV6-3
D gene: TRBD2

CDR3 DNA: TGTGCCAGCAGTGATGGGGGGGGCCAGCCCCAGCATTTT
CDR3 protein: CASSDGGGQPQHF
J gene: TRBJ1-5
clone size: .
V gene: TRBV25-1
D gene: .

CDR3 DNA: TGTGCCAGCAGCCTTGGACTGGAAGTCACGAGCTCCTACAATGAGCAGTTCTTC
CDR3 protein: CASSLGLEVTSSYNEQFF
J gene: TRBJ2-1
clone size: .
V gene: TRBV9
D gene: .

CDR3 DNA: TGCGCCAGCAGTGAGTCAGCAGGTAATATAAGCTCCTATAATTCACCCCTCCACTTT
CDR3 protein: CASSESAGNISSYNSPLHF
J gene: TRBJ1-6
clone size: many
V gene: TRBV10-1
D gene: .

CDR3 DNA: TGTGCCAGCAGCCCCGGTCTCGGCTACAATGAGCAGTTCTTC
CDR3 protein: CASSPGLGYNEQFF
J gene: TRBJ2-1
clone size: .
V gene: TRBV14
D gene: .

CDR3 DNA: TGTGCCAGCAGTGGCACAGGGGTGAATCAGCCCCAGCATTTT
CDR3 protein: CASSGTGVNQPQHF
J gene: TRBJ1-5
clone size: few
V gene: TRBV7-9
D gene: TRBD1

CDR3 DNA: TGCGCCAGCTCAACGGGGGAGGGGAAGTCCTACGAGCAGTACTTC
CDR3 protein: CASSTGEGKSYEQYF
J gene: TRBJ2-7
clone size: .
V gene: TRBV5-1
D gene: TRBD2

CDR3 DNA: TGTGCCATCAGTGAGTCCCCAAGGGGGGATACGCAGTATTTT
CDR3 protein: CAISESPRGDTQYF
J gene: TRBJ2-3
clone size: .
V gene: TRBV10-3
D gene: .

CDR3 DNA: TGTGCCAGCAGCGCGCTCCCTAGCGGGAGGGCCCTAGACAATGAGCAGTTCTTC
CDR3 protein: CASSALPSGRALDNEQFF
J gene: TRBJ2-1
clone size: .
V gene: TRBV9
D gene: TRBD2

CDR3 DNA: TGCAGCGTTGAAGCAGATTCCTACGAGCAGTACTTC
CDR3 protein: CSVEADSYEQYF
J gene: TRBJ2-7
clone size: .
V gene: TRBV29-1
D gene: .

CDR3 DNA: TGTGCCAGCAGCCTAGCGGGGGGAACCTACGAGCAGTACTTC
CDR3 protein: CASSLAGGTYEQYF
J gene: TRBJ2-7
clone size: .
V gene: TRBV6-2/TRBV6-3
D gene: TRBD2

CDR3 DNA: TGTGCCAGCAGATACTCTCTCAATGAAGCTTTCTTT
CDR3 protein: CASRYSLNEAFF
J gene: TRBJ1-1
clone size: .
V gene: TRBV12-3/TRBV12-4
D gene: .

CDR3 DNA: TGCGCCAGCAGCCAGCAGGGGTCATATAATTCACCCCTCCACTTT
CDR3 protein: CASSQQGSYNSPLHF
J gene: TRBJ1-6
clone size: few
V gene: TRBV4-1
D gene: .

CDR3 DNA: TGTGCCATCAGTGAGTCAACAGGCCCTGGGGGGGGCTACACCTTC
CDR3 protein: CAISESTGPGGGYTF
J gene: TRBJ1-2
clone size: .
V gene: TRBV10-3
D gene: .

CDR3 DNA: TGTGCCATCAGTGACGGGTCAGGGGGGCGGTATTTT
CDR3 protein: CAISDGSGGRYF
J gene: TRBJ2-3
clone size: .
V gene: TRBV10-3
D gene: .

CDR3 DNA: TGTGCCAGCAGCGACCGACAGGGCTCCACTGAAGCTTTCTTT
CDR3 protein: CASSDRQGSTEAFF
J gene: TRBJ1-1
clone size: .
V gene: TRBV6-2/TRBV6-3
D gene: TRBD1

CDR3 DNA: TGTGCCAGCAGGGGACTAGCGGGAGGGGCCCACGAGCAGTACTTC
CDR3 protein: CASRGLAGGAHEQYF
J gene: TRBJ2-7
clone size: few
V gene: TRBV4-2
D gene: TRBD2

CDR3 DNA: TGTGCCAGCAGCCCTCTGAGTGTTAGCGGCACAGATACGCAGTATTTT
CDR3 protein: CASSPLSVSGTDTQYF
J gene: TRBJ2-3
clone size: .
V gene: TRBV6-2/TRBV6-3
D gene: .

CDR3 DNA: TGTGCCAGCAGCGGGCAGGGGGCGCATTATGAAAAACTGTTTTTT
CDR3 protein: CASSGQGAHYEKLFF
J gene: TRBJ1-4
clone size: .
V gene: TRBV9
D gene: TRBD1

CDR3 DNA: TGTGCCAGCATGCCGGGACAGACGCTCTACGAGCAGTACTTC
CDR3 protein: CASMPGQTLYEQYF
J gene: TRBJ2-7
clone size: many
V gene: TRBV2
D gene: TRBD1

CDR3 DNA: TGCGCCAGCAGCTTGGGAGGGACAGGGTCCTACGAGCAGTACTTC
CDR3 protein: CASSLGGTGSYEQYF
J gene: TRBJ2-7
clone size: .
V gene: TRBV5-1
D gene: TRBD1

CDR3 DNA: TGTGCCAGCAGCCAAAAGCCCTCTGGAAACACCATATATTTT
CDR3 protein: CASSQKPSGNTIYF
J gene: TRBJ1-3
clone size: .
V gene: TRBV14
D gene: .

CDR3 DNA: TGTGCCAGCAGGGGGACAAAGAACACTGAAGCTTTCTTT
CDR3 protein: CASRGTKNTEAFF
J gene: TRBJ1-1
clone size: .
V gene: TRBV6-5
D gene: .

CDR3 DNA: TGTGCCAGCAGTTTACTTTTATCAGCGGGGTTCGGAAATGAGCAGTTCTTC
CDR3 protein: CASSLLLSAGFGNEQFF
J gene: TRBJ2-1
clone size: .
V gene: TRBV27
D gene: TRBD2

CDR3 DNA: TGTGCCAGCAGCTTAGACGTACAGGGTTGGGGCTACACCTTC
CDR3 protein: CASSLDVQGWGYTF
J gene: TRBJ1-2
clone size: .
V gene: TRBV11-3
D gene: .

CDR3 DNA: TGTGCCAGCAAGGAGACAGGGGCGGTTTTGGAGACCCAGTACTTC
CDR3 protein: CASKETGAVLETQYF
J gene: TRBJ2-5
clone size: .
V gene: TRBV6-6
D gene: TRBD1

CDR3 DNA: TGTGCCAGCAGTTTCCAGGGGCCAACTAATGAAAAACTGTTTTTT
CDR3 protein: CASSFQGPTNEKLFF
J gene: TRBJ1-4
clone size: .
V gene: TRBV6-5
D gene: .

CDR3 DNA: TGTGCCAGCAGTGTAGGGCAGGGTAGCACAGATACGCAGTATTTT
CDR3 protein: CASSVGQGSTDTQYF
J gene: TRBJ2-3
clone size: .
V gene: TRBV6-4
D gene: .

CDR3 DNA: TGTGCCAGCAGCACCTGGCGAGTAACTACGAGCTCCTACAATGAGCAGTTCTTC
CDR3 protein: CASSTWRVTTSSYNEQFF
J gene: TRBJ2-1
clone size: .
V gene: TRBV11-2
D gene: .

CDR3 DNA: TGTGCCAGCAGCGTCACAGGGGCGGGCTACGAGACCCAGTACTTC
CDR3 protein: CASSVTGAGYETQYF
J gene: TRBJ2-5
clone size: few
V gene: TRBV9
D gene: TRBD1

CDR3 DNA: TGTGCCAGCAGCTTACTAACCGAGCAGTACTTC
CDR3 protein: CASSLLTEQYF
J gene: TRBJ2-7
clone size: .
V gene: TRBV7-9
D gene: .

CDR3 DNA: TGCGCCAGCAGCTTGATGGGACAGGCCCAAGAGACCCAGTACTTC
CDR3 protein: CASSLMGQAQETQYF
J gene: TRBJ2-5
clone size: once
V gene: TRBV5-1
D gene: TRBD1

CDR3 DNA: TGTGCTAGCAGCTTAGGGGGGGTCGGCGGGGAGACCCAGTACTTC
CDR3 protein: CASSLGGVGGETQYF
J gene: TRBJ2-5
clone size: .
V gene: TRBV7-7
D gene: .

CDR3 DNA: TGTGCCAGCAGGTGGGGGCAGGCGAACACCGGGGAGCTGTTTTTT
CDR3 protein: CASRWGQANTGELFF
J gene: TRBJ2-2
clone size: .
V gene: TRBV5-8
D gene: .

CDR3 DNA: TGTGCCAGTACTAGCGACCGGAGCTCCTACAATGAGCAGTTCTTC
CDR3 protein: CASTSDRSSYNEQFF
J gene: TRBJ2-1
clone size: .
V gene: TRBV19
D gene: .

CDR3 DNA: TGCGCCAGCAGCCGGGACAGCGGCACTGTTCGGGAAGCTTTCTTT
CDR3 protein: CASSRDSGTVREAFF
J gene: TRBJ1-1
clone size: .
V gene: TRBV5-1
D gene: TRBD1

CDR3 DNA: TGTGCCAGCTCACCAAAGGCAGGGGGCGGCGAAGCTTTCTTT
CDR3 protein: CASSPKAGGGEAFF
J gene: TRBJ1-1
clone size: .
V gene: TRBV18
D gene: TRBD1

CDR3 DNA: TGTGCCACCAGCAGAGCCGGGCAAGAGACCCAGTACTTC
CDR3 protein: CATSRAGQETQYF
J gene: TRBJ2-5
clone size: .
V gene: TRBV15
D gene: .

CDR3 DNA: TGTGCCAGTAGTACAAGGACAGGGAGGATCTACAATGAGCAGTTCTTC
CDR3 protein: CASSTRTGRIYNEQFF
J gene: TRBJ2-1
clone size: .
V gene: TRBV19
D gene: TRBD1

CDR3 DNA: TGTGCCAGCAGCGTCTCAGGTATCTCTAACATTCAGTACTTC
CDR3 protein: CASSVSGISNIQYF
J gene: TRBJ2-4
clone size: .
V gene: TRBV9
D gene: .

CDR3 DNA: TGTGCCAGCAGCGCTGGGACAGCACCTTCGGGTGGCTACACCTTC
CDR3 protein: CASSAGTAPSGGYTF
J gene: TRBJ1-2
clone size: few
V gene: TRBV9
D gene: TRBD1

CDR3 DNA: TGCGCCAGCAGCCCGTCGGGGGGGGCCCAGCCCCAGCATTTT
CDR3 protein: CASSPSGGAQPQHF
J gene: TRBJ1-5
clone size: .
V gene: TRBV4-1
D gene: .

CDR3 DNA: TGCAGCGTGGGCCTCCCGACTAGAATTTTGGAGACCCAGTACTTC
CDR3 protein: CSVGLPTRILETQYF
J gene: TRBJ2-5
clone size: once
V gene: TRBV29-1
D gene: .

CDR3 DNA: TGTGCCAGCAGTTTAACAGGGGTCCCTCCTGGAAACACCATATATTTT
CDR3 protein: CASSLTGVPPGNTIYF
J gene: TRBJ1-3
clone size: .
V gene: TRBV27
D gene: TRBD1

CDR3 DNA: TGTGCCAGCAGTACGGGACAGCCTGGAAACACCATATATTTT
CDR3 protein: CASSTGQPGNTIYF
J gene: TRBJ1-3
clone size: .
V gene: TRBV6-5
D gene: TRBD1